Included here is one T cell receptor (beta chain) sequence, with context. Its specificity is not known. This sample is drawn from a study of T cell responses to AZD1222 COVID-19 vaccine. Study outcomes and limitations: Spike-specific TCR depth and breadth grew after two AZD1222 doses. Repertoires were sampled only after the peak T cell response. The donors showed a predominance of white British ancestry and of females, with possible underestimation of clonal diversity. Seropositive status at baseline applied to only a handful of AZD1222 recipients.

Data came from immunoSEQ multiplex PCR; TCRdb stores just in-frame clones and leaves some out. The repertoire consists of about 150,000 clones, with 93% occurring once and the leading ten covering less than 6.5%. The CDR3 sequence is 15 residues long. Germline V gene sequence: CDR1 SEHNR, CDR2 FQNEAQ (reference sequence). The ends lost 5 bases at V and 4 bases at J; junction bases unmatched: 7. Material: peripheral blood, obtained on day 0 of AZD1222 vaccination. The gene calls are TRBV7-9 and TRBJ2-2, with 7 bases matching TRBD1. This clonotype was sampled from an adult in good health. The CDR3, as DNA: TGTGCCAGCAGCCATAGGACAGGAGTCACCGGGGAGCTGTTTTTT. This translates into CASSHRTGVTGELFF.